This record covers a single T cell receptor beta chain. What it binds is not known. Expressed TCRB transcripts were sequenced after all isolated RNA was converted to cDNA. The table came from immunoSEQ multiplex PCR; TCRdb's copy has only in-frame clones and leaves some out. This table holds roughly 700,000 clones, under 15% found once. The data are from a study of beta chain features in type 1 diabetes. Study-wide points: Possibly, sequencing cDNA over-represented cells that had high TCR expression levels. TCRB CDR3 length was moderately but significantly reduced in all four CD4+ subsets of Type 1 diabetes patients.

CD45RO/CCR7/CD25/CD127/CD95/CD27 sorting isolated CD4+ naive, central memory, regulatory and stem cell-like memory cells. This clonotype was obtained from a man younger than 35 with type 1 diabetes. The sample consisted of naive CD4+ T cells from blood.

CDR3 sequence: CASSQDRIANYGYTF. The CDR3 DNA is TGTGCCAGCAGTCAGGACAGGATCGCTAACTATGGCTACACCTTC. V is TRBV27 and J is TRBJ1-2, with 7 bases lining up with TRBD1. Looked up from germline, CDR1 is MNHEY and CDR2 is SMNVEV (reference sequence). After removal of 5 bases from V and 0 bases from J, the junction contained 6 bases not matched to a gene. CDR3 length equals 15 residues.